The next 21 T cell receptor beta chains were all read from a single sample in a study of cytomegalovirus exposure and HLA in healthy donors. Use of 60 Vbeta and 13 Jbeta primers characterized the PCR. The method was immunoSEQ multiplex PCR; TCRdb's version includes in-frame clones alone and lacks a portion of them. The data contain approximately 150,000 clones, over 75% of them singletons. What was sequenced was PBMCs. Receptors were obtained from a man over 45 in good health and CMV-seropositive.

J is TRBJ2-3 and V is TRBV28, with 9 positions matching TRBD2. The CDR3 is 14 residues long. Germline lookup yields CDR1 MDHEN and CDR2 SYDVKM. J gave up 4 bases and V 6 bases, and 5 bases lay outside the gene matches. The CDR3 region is CASRPSGNADTQYF. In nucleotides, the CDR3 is TGTGCCAGCAGGCCTAGCGGGAACGCAGATACGCAGTATTTT.

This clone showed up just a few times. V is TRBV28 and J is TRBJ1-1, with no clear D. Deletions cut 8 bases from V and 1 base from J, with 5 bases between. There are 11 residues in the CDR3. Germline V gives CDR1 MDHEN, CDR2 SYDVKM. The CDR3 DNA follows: TGTGCCAGCGAGGGGAACACTGAAGCTTTCTTT. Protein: CASEGNTEAFF.

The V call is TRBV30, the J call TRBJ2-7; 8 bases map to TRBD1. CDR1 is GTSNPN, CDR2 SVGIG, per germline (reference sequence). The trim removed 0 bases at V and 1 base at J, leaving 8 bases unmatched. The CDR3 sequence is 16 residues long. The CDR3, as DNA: TGTGCCTGGAGTGTATGGGGGACAGGAGTGTCCTACGAGCAGTACTTC. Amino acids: CAWSVWGTGVSYEQYF.

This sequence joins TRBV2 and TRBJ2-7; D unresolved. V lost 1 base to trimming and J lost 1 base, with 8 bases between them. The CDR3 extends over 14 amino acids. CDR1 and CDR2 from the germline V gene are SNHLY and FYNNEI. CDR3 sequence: CASSEVQDSYEQYF. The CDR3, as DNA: TGTGCCAGCAGTGAAGTGCAGGATTCCTACGAGCAGTACTTC.

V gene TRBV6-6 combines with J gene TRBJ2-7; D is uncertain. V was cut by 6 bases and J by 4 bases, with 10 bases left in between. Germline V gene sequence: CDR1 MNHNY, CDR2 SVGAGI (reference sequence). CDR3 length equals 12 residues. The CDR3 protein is CASSPEDYEQYF. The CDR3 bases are TGTGCCAGCAGCCCTGAGGATTACGAGCAGTACTTC.

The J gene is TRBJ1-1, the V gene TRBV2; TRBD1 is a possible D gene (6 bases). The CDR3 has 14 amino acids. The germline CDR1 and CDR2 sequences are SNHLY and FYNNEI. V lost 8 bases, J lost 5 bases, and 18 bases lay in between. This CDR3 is CASELKGGVTEAFF. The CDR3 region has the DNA TGTGCCAGCGAATTGAAGGGGGGGGTAACTGAAGCTTTCTTT.

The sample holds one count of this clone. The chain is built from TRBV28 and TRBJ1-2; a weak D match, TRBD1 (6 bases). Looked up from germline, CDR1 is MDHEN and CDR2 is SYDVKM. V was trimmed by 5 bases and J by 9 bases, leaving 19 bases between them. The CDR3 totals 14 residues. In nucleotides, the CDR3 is TGTGCCAGCAGTCCCCGGGGACACCTCTTGAGCTACACCTTC. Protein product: CASSPRGHLLSYTF.

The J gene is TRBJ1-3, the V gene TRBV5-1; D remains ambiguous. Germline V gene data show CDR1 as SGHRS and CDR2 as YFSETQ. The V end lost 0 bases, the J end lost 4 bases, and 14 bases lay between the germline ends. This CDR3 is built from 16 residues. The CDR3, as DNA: TGCGCCAGCAGCTTGGCCGACGGGGTGAGCGGAAACACCATATATTTT. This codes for CASSLADGVSGNTIYF.

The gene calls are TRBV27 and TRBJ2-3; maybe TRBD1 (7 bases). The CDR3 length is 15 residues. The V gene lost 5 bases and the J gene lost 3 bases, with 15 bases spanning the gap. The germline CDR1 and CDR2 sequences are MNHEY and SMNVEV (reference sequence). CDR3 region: CASSPRRGRTDTQYF. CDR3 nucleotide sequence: TGTGCCAGCAGTCCCCGGAGGGGGCGGACAGATACGCAGTATTTT.

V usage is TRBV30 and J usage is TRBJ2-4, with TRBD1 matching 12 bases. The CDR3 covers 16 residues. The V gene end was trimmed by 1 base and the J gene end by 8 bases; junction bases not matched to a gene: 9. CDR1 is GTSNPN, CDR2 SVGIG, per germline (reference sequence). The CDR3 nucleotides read TGTGCCTGGAGTGAAACGGGACAGGGGGCTGCGGACATTCAGTACTTC. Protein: CAWSETGQGAADIQYF. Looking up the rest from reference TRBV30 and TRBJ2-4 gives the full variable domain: SQTIHQWPATLVQPVGSPLSLECTVEGTSNPNLYWYRQAAGRGLQLLFYSVGIGQISSEVPQNLSASRPQDRQFILSSKKLLLSDSGFYLCAWSETGQGAADIQYFGAGTRLSVL.

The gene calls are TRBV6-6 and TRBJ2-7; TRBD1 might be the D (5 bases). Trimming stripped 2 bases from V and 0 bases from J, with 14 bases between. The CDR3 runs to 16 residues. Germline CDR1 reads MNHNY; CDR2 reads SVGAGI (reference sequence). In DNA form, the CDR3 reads TGTGCCAGCAGTTACAACGCAGGGCCGAACTCCTACGAGCAGTACTTC. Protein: CASSYNAGPNSYEQYF.

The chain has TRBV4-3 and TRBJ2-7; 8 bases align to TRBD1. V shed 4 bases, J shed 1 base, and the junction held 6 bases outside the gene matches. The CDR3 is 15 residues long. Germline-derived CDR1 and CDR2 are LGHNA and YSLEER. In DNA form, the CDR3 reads TGCGCCAGCAGCCGACTACAGGGGGATTCCTACGAGCAGTACTTC. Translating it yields CASSRLQGDSYEQYF.

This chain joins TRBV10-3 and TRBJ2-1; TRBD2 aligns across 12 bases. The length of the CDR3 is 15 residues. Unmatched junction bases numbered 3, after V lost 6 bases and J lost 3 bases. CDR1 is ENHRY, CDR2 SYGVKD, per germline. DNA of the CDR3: TGTGCCATCAGAGCGACTAGCGGGAGCTACAATGAGCAGTTCTTC. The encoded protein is CAIRATSGSYNEQFF.

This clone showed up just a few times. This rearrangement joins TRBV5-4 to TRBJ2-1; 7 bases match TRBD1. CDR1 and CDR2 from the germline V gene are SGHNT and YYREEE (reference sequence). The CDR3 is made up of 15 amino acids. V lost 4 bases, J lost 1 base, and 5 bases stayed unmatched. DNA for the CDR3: TGTGCCAGCAGCAAGGCACAGGGGTCCTACAATGAGCAGTTCTTC. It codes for CASSKAQGSYNEQFF. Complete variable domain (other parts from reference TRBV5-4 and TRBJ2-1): ETGVTQSPTHLIKTRGQQVTLRCSSQSGHNTVSWYQQALGQGPQFIFQYYREEENGRGNFPPRFSGLQFPNYSSELNVNALELDDSALYLCASSKAQGSYNEQFFGPGTRLTVL.

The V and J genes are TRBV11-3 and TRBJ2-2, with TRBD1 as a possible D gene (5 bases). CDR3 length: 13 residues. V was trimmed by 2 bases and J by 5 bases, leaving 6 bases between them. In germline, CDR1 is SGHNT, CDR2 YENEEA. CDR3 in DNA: TGTGCCAGCAGCTTACGACAGACCGGGGAGCTGTTTTTT. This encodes CASSLRQTGELFF.

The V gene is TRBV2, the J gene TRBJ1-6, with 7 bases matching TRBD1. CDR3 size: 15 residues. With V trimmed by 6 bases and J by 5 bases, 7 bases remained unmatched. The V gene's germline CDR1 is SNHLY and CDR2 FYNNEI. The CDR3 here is CASRDRQGNNSPLHF. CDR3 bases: TGTGCCAGCAGAGATCGACAGGGAAATAATTCACCCCTCCACTTT.

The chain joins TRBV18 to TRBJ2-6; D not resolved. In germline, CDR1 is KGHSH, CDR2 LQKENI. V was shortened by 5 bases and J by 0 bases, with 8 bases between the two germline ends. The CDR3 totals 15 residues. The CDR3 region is CASSIESSGANVLTF. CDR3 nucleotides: TGTGCCAGCTCAATAGAGAGCTCTGGGGCCAACGTCCTGACTTTC. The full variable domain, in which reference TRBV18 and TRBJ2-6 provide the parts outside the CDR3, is NAGVMQNPRHLVRRRGQEARLRCSPMKGHSHVYWYRQLPEEGLKFMVYLQKENIIDESGMPKERFSAEFPKEGPSILRIQQVVRGDSAAYFCASSIESSGANVLTFGAGSRLTVL.

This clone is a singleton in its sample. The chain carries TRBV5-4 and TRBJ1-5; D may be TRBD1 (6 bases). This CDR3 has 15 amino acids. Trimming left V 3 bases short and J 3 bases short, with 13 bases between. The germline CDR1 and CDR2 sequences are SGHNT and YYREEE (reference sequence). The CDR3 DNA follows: TGTGCCAGCAGCTCGAAGGACAGCCCCAATCAGCCCCAGCATTTT. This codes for CASSSKDSPNQPQHF.

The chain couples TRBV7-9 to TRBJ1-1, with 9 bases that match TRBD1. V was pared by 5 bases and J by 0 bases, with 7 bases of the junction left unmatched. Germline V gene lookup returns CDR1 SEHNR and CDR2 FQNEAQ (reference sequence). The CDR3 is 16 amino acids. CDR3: CASSARQGVLNTEAFF. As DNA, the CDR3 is TGTGCCAGCAGCGCAAGACAGGGGGTGCTGAACACTGAAGCTTTCTTT. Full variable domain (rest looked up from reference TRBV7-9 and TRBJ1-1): DTGVSQNPRHKITKRGQNVTFRCDPISEHNRLYWYRQTLGQGPEFLTYFQNEAQLEKSRLLSDRFSAERPKGSFSTLEIQRTEQGDSAMYLCASSARQGVLNTEAFFGQGTRLTVV.

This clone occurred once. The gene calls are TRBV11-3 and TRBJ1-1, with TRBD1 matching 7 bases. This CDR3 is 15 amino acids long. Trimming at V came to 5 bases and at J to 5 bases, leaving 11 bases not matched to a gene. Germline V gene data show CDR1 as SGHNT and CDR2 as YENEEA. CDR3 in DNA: TGTGCCAGCAGCCTGAATTCAAAGACAGGGACTGAAGCTTTCTTT. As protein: CASSLNSKTGTEAFF.

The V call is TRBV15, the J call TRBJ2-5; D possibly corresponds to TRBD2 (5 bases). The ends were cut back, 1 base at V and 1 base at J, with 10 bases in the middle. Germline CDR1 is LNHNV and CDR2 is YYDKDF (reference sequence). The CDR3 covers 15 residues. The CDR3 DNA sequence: TGTGCCACCAGCAGAGGTAGACTATCCCAAGAGACCCAGTACTTC. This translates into CATSRGRLSQETQYF.